Below are 28 T cell receptor beta chains sequenced from a single sample in a study of blood T cells in healthy people across ages. The authors ran a second PCR of about 6 to 11 cycles using a sample-barcoded 5' primer and a J-beta primer mix. MiXCR, run by TCRdb on the 5' RACE reads, gives a single entry per CDR3 protein. Of approximately 680,000 distinct CDR3 sequences listed, approximately 30% are singletons. The source material was blood. The receptors were gathered from an elderly woman in good health.

This clonotype has a handful of counts. The chain links TRBV6-5 to TRBJ2-2; tentative D call: TRBD1 (6 bases). V was trimmed by 5 bases and J by 13 bases, leaving 14 bases between them. Germline V gene lookup returns CDR1 MNHEY and CDR2 SVGAGI. CDR3 length equals 12 residues. The CDR3 DNA is TGTGCCAGCAGTCCCCCACAGGGTCGGCTGTTTTTT. Its translation is CASSPPQGRLFF.

The rearrangement uses TRBV7-8 and TRBJ2-3; 9 nucleotides agree with TRBD2. The CDR3 totals 16 residues. The V segment lost 4 bases and the J segment 4 bases; nucleotides outside the gene matches: 9. Germline lookup yields CDR1 SGHVS and CDR2 FQNEAQ. CDR3 residues: CASSSALAGTSDTQYF. CDR3 in DNA: TGTGCCAGCAGCTCCGCACTAGCGGGTACCTCAGATACGCAGTATTTT.

This clonotype was counted ten times or more. V usage is TRBV7-9 and J usage is TRBJ2-3; tentative D call: TRBD1 (5 bases). In germline, CDR1 is SEHNR, CDR2 FQNEAQ (reference sequence). This CDR3 spans 13 amino acids. V was shortened by 5 bases and J by 8 bases, with 14 bases between the two germline ends. The CDR3 DNA sequence: TGTGCCAGCAGCCCGGGTTGGACATTTACGCAGTATTTT. Residues: CASSPGWTFTQYF.

This clonotype has more than one count but fewer than ten. J is TRBJ2-5 and V is TRBV28; D is possibly TRBD1 (6 bases). Germline-derived CDR1 and CDR2 are MDHEN and SYDVKM. The CDR3 contains 15 residues. V lost 6 bases, J lost 13 bases, and 27 bases lay in between. The CDR3 loop is CASSTSGTSDYERYF. The CDR3 DNA reads as TGTGCCAGCAGCACATCCGGGACATCCGACTACGAGCGGTACTTC.

The count of this clonotype is one. The gene calls are TRBV7-3 and TRBJ1-1; 11 nucleotides match TRBD1. This CDR3 has 14 residues. V lost 3 bases to trimming and J lost 11 bases; unmatched junction nucleotides: 8. CDR1 and CDR2 from the germline V gene are SGHTA and FQGTGA. This CDR3 reads CASSFGTGGEIAFF. The CDR3 DNA follows: TGTGCCAGCAGCTTCGGGACAGGGGGTGAGATTGCTTTCTTT.

V and J are TRBV11-2 and TRBJ2-2; D is perhaps TRBD1 (7 bases). V was pared by 5 bases and J by 3 bases, with 13 bases between. Germline CDR1 is SGHAT and CDR2 is FQNNGV. There are 15 residues in the CDR3. CDR3 region: CASSDQGGYTGELFF. CDR3 in DNA: TGTGCCAGCAGCGATCAGGGGGGTTACACCGGGGAGCTGTTTTTT.

Comment on this clonotype: This may arise from a read error, as a much more abundant clone is one base away. The V gene is TRBV27, the J gene TRBJ2-3; tentative D call: TRBD2 (6 bases). Trimming left V 7 bases short and J 4 bases short, with 12 bases between. The CDR3 consists of 13 residues. CDR1 and CDR2 (germline): MNHEY, SMNVEV (reference sequence). In DNA form, the CDR3 reads TGTGCCAGCAAAAGTTCTAGCGCAGATACGCAGTATTTT. It is translated as CASKSSSADTQYF.

This clonotype has only a few counts. The V gene is TRBV3-1, the J gene TRBJ1-1, with 8 bases aligning to TRBD1. The germline V gene encodes CDR1 LGHDT and CDR2 YNNKEL (reference sequence). After removal of 6 bases from V and 1 base from J, the junction contained 7 bases not matched to a gene. The CDR3 covers 15 residues. This CDR3 reads CASRPGQVENTEAFF. The CDR3 bases are TGTGCCAGCAGGCCGGGACAGGTCGAGAACACTGAAGCTTTCTTT.

V usage is TRBV28 and J usage is TRBJ1-1; D remains unclear. Germline V gene sequence: CDR1 MDHEN, CDR2 SYDVKM. V was clipped by 3 bases and J by 0 bases, with 2 bases between them. CDR3 length: 12 residues. This chain's CDR3 is CASSFLNTEAFF. CDR3 sequence (DNA): TGTGCCAGCAGTTTTCTGAACACTGAAGCTTTCTTT.

A note on this clonotype: This could be a read error, since a much larger clone is one nucleotide away. CDR3 in DNA: TGTGCCAGCAGCTTAGTCGGGGAGCTGTTTTTT. It is translated as CASSLVGELFF. The rearrangement uses TRBV11-2 and TRBJ2-2; D is uncertain. V lost 1 base to trimming and J lost 7 bases, with 1 base between them. CDR3 length equals 11 residues. Germline V gene data show CDR1 as SGHAT and CDR2 as FQNNGV.

About this clonotype: A much larger clone is a single base away; this may be a read error. The V gene is TRBV7-9, the J gene TRBJ1-1; maybe TRBD1 (5 bases). This CDR3 region has 15 residues. Per germline, CDR1 SEHNR and CDR2 FQNEAQ (reference sequence). CDR3 nucleotide sequence: TGTACCAGCAGCTTAGTAAGGGGCGGGAACACTGAAGCTTTCTTT. This gives the protein CTSSLVRGGNTEAFF.

This clonotype was seen repeatedly, ten times or more. The J gene is TRBJ1-5, the V gene TRBV20-1; tentative D call: TRBD1 (6 bases). This CDR3 comprises 15 residues. From germline, CDR1 is DFQATT and CDR2 SNEGSKA (reference sequence). V lost 4 bases to trimming and J lost 0 bases, with 13 bases between them. The chain's CDR3 is CSANSRQVSNQPQHF. As DNA, the CDR3 is TGCAGTGCTAATAGTAGACAGGTTAGCAATCAGCCCCAGCATTTT.

About this clonotype: A much larger clone is a single base away; this may be a read error. The CDR3 sequence: CAWNAQGTEKLFF. DNA for the CDR3: TGTGCCTGGAACGCACAGGGGACGGAAAAACTGTTTTTT. The V gene is TRBV30, the J gene TRBJ1-4, with TRBD1 identical over 7 bases. In germline, CDR1 is GTSNPN, CDR2 SVGIG (reference sequence). The length of the CDR3 is 13 residues. Trimming at V came to 4 bases and at J to 8 bases, leaving 7 bases not matched to a gene.

Of note for this clonotype: This may be a read error, as it is one base from a much larger clone. The genes are TRBV20-1 and TRBJ1-5, with D maybe TRBD1 (6 bases). The CDR3 is made up of 15 amino acids. The germline V gene has CDR1 DFQATT and CDR2 SNEGSKA (reference sequence). With 6 bases removed from V and 9 bases from J, the gap between germline ends came to 24 bases. CDR3 sequence (DNA): TGCAGTGCGGCCCTAAGTGGGGGCGCAGGGCGGCCCCAGCATTTT. This sequence encodes CSAALSGGAGRPQHF.

Comments on this clonotype: A much larger clone differs by one base, so this may be a read error. The gene calls are TRBV25-1 and TRBJ2-7; D not resolved. This CDR3 has 13 residues. CDR1 is MGHDK and CDR2 is SYGVNS in the germline V gene. DNA for the CDR3: TGTGCCGGCAGTGATTTTAGAAACTACGAGCAGTACTTC. Translating gives CAGSDFRNYEQYF.

This chain uses TRBV7-8 with TRBJ2-2; D may be TRBD2 (5 bases). The germline CDR1 and CDR2 sequences are SGHVS and FQNEAQ. V was clipped by 0 bases and J by 8 bases, with 13 bases between them. There are 15 residues in the CDR3. The CDR3 reads CASSLAGGTSGELFF. The DNA for the CDR3 is TGTGCCAGCAGCTTAGCCGGAGGAACTTCGGGGGAGCTGTTTTTT.

This clonotype was counted many times. This rearrangement joins TRBV15 to TRBJ2-3; D not certain. CDR1 LNHNV and CDR2 YYDKDF come from the germline V gene (reference sequence). This CDR3 spans 13 amino acids. V lost 5 bases and J 1 base, leaving 7 bases between the germline ends. The CDR3 spells CATSVRGTDTQYF. The CDR3, as DNA: TGTGCCACCAGCGTTCGGGGCACAGATACGCAGTATTTT.

The chain uses TRBV20-1 and TRBJ2-1; 7 nucleotides line up with TRBD2. The germline CDR1 and CDR2 sequences are DFQATT and SNEGSKA (reference sequence). The trim removed 5 bases at V and 6 bases at J, leaving 4 bases unmatched. The CDR3 is made up of 12 amino acids. The CDR3 DNA reads as TGCAGTGCTCACTCGGGGGGCAATGAGCAGTTCTTC. This encodes CSAHSGGNEQFF.

Ten or more counts support this clonotype. The chain joins TRBV15 to TRBJ2-3; 9 nucleotides align to TRBD2. Losses at the gene ends were 0 bases for V and 3 bases for J; bases not matched to a gene: 4. This CDR3 is 16 amino acids long. From germline, CDR1 is LNHNV and CDR2 YYDKDF (reference sequence). The CDR3 is CATSRDQAGGTDTQYF. The DNA for the CDR3 is TGTGCCACCAGCAGAGATCAAGCGGGGGGTACAGATACGCAGTATTTT.

This chain uses TRBV10-2 with TRBJ2-1; D perhaps matches TRBD2 (7 bases). Trimming stripped 4 bases from V and 10 bases from J, with 20 bases between. CDR3 size: 15 residues. Per germline, CDR1 WSHSY and CDR2 SAAADI. DNA of the CDR3: TGCGCCAGCAGTGTATTACGGGGGGCCGGAGGGGAGCAGTTCTTC. This gives the protein CASSVLRGAGGEQFF.

This chain joins TRBV5-6 and TRBJ1-4; perhaps TRBD1 as D (6 bases). Germline V gene data show CDR1 as SGHDT and CDR2 as YYEEEE. The V end was cut by 2 bases, the J end by 5 bases, with 13 bases between. This CDR3 contains 15 residues. The CDR3 protein is CASSFRTDFNEKLFF. DNA for the CDR3: TGTGCCAGCAGCTTCAGGACAGACTTCAATGAAAAACTGTTTTTT.

This clonotype was seen repeatedly, ten times or more. The chain combines TRBV5-1 with TRBJ1-2; tentative D call: TRBD1 (5 bases). V was pared by 3 bases and J by 5 bases, with 11 bases between. Germline V gives CDR1 SGHRS, CDR2 YFSETQ. This CDR3 is built from 13 residues. CDR3 in DNA: TGCGCCAGCAGCTACGGGACCGCATATGGCTACACCTTC. Translating it yields CASSYGTAYGYTF.

This clonotype has ten or more counts. The chain recombines TRBV20-1 with TRBJ1-5; the match to TRBD1 covers 8 bases. The germline CDR1 and CDR2 sequences are DFQATT and SNEGSKA (reference sequence). V shed 6 bases and J 2 bases; nucleotides not matched to a gene: 6. The CDR3 spans 14 residues. The CDR3 region is CSATGQGGNQPQHF. The DNA of the CDR3 is TGCAGTGCAACCGGACAGGGTGGCAATCAGCCCCAGCATTTT.

This clonotype has only a few counts. The V call is TRBV6-5, the J call TRBJ1-1; D gene uncertain. In germline, CDR1 is MNHEY, CDR2 SVGAGI. V dropped 6 bases and J dropped 11 bases, with 16 bases sitting between them. The CDR3 spans 12 residues. CDR3 bases: TGTGCCAGCAGAGACGGACCTACTGGGGCTTTCTTT. It is translated as CASRDGPTGAFF.

Concerning this clonotype: A junction boundary mismatches the germline segment, possibly from a read error. V is TRBV5-5 and J is TRBJ2-7, with 8 bases that match TRBD1. In germline, CDR1 is SGHKS, CDR2 YYEKEE (reference sequence). The CDR3 spans 15 residues. The CDR3: CASSPYTDRGYEQYF. As DNA, the CDR3 is TGTGCCAGCAGCCCATATACAGACAGGGGCTACGAACAGTACTTC.

As to this clonotype: A much larger clone differs by one base, so this may be a read error. The rearrangement joins TRBV2 to TRBJ1-5, with D uncertain. The germline V and J ends were trimmed by 8 bases and 3 bases, with 5 bases remaining between them. The CDR3 has 11 amino acids. Germline V gene lookup returns CDR1 SNHLY and CDR2 FYNNEI. CDR3 nucleotides: TGTGCCAGCGGGGACAATCAGCCCCAGCATTTT. Protein: CASGDNQPQHF.

This clonotype occurred many times. V and J are TRBV2 and TRBJ2-1, with 9 bases identical to TRBD1. V shed 7 bases and J 5 bases; nucleotides not matched to a gene: 6. This CDR3 has 14 amino acids. Germline CDR1 and CDR2: SNHLY and FYNNEI. CDR3 residues: CASNPRTGDNEQFF. Written as DNA, the CDR3 is TGTGCCAGCAACCCCAGGACAGGGGACAATGAGCAGTTCTTC.

Turning to this clonotype: A much larger clone sits a single nucleotide away, making a read error possible. This rearrangement joins TRBV6-6 to TRBJ1-2, with D maybe TRBD1 (5 bases). This CDR3 region has 14 residues. Germline assignment: CDR1 MNHNY and CDR2 SVGAGI (reference sequence). With 5 bases removed from V and 7 bases from J, the gap between germline ends came to 17 bases. CDR3 residues: CASSPRDGGCGYTF. Here the CDR3 DNA reads TGTGCCAGCAGTCCTAGGGACGGTGGCTGTGGCTACACCTTC.